Below are 15 T cell receptor beta chains sequenced from a single sample in a study of identical twins. TCRdb re-analysed the 5' RACE reads in MiXCR, keeping a single row per CDR3 protein. The top ten hold around 5.4% of the sample, which has roughly 240,000 distinct CDR3 sequences, 7.5% seen once. This sample was shared with a second study, whose subject was yellow fever vaccine responses in identical twins.

The sequenced sample was CD8+ T cells sorted from blood. The source of these receptors is a young woman in good health.

This clonotype was seen only a few times. CDR3 protein: CASSSAVPNYGYTF. The CDR3 nucleotides read TGTGCCAGCAGTTCCGCGGTGCCAAACTATGGCTACACCTTC. The chain is built from TRBV12-3 or TRBV12-4 and TRBJ1-2; no clear D gene. Trimming shortened V by 4 bases and J by 2 bases, and 11 bases separated the two germline ends. The CDR3 spans 14 residues.

This clonotype was recorded a few times. The rearrangement joins TRBV9 to TRBJ2-1; D uncertain. Germline CDR1 and CDR2: SGDLS and YYNGEE. There are 14 residues in the CDR3. V lost 3 bases to trimming and J lost 0 bases, with 7 bases between them. The CDR3 reads CASSAESSYNEQFF. The CDR3 bases are TGTGCCAGCAGCGCGGAGAGCTCCTACAATGAGCAGTTCTTC.

In its sample, this clonotype was seen a few times. The CDR3, as DNA: TGTGCCAGCAGCCGTCTCTTCCCCCGGGAGGGGGCAGATACGCAGTATTTT. It specifies CASSRLFPREGADTQYF. The chain uses TRBV5-8 and TRBJ2-3; 8 bases align to TRBD2. The CDR3 length is 17 residues. In germline, CDR1 is SGHTS, CDR2 YDEGEE. The junction had 14 bases not matched to a gene; V was cut back by 4 bases and J by 4 bases.

The chain employs TRBV3-1 and TRBJ2-1; D is perhaps TRBD1 (6 bases). The CDR3 loop spans 15 amino acids. CDR1 is LGHDT, CDR2 YNNKEL, per germline (reference sequence). V lost 2 bases and J lost 2, with 10 bases in between. The CDR3 region has the DNA TGTGCCAGCAGCCAAACAGGGTCCCCCTACAATGAGCAGTTCTTC. Translation gives CASSQTGSPYNEQFF.

DNA of the CDR3: TGTGCCAGCAGCCCCCTAGGATCAGGGATTACCTCTGGGGCCAACGTCCTGACTTTC. Amino acids: CASSPLGSGITSGANVLTF. The gene calls are TRBV11-2 and TRBJ2-6; D perhaps matches TRBD1 (5 bases). Germline V CDR1 and CDR2: SGHAT, FQNNGV. The CDR3 runs to 19 residues. Trimming stripped 5 bases from V and 0 bases from J, with 20 bases between.

This chain links TRBV7-9 with TRBJ2-1; D is uncertain. Between the trimmed V and J ends, which lost 4 bases and 0 bases, there was a span of 10 bases. CDR3 size: 15 residues. Germline lookup yields CDR1 SEHNR and CDR2 FQNEAQ (reference sequence). In DNA form, the CDR3 reads TGTGCCAGCAGCTCCCTGGATAGCTCCTACAATGAGCAGTTCTTC. Its protein is CASSSLDSSYNEQFF.

Details on this clonotype: An end of the junction does not agree with germline; a read error may underlie this. The chain joins TRBV6-5 to TRBJ1-5; D is ambiguous. The CDR3 has 14 amino acids. Germline V gene lookup returns CDR1 MNHEY and CDR2 SVGAGI. CDR3 loop: CASIYGRSNQPQHF. The CDR3 bases are TGTGCCAGCATTTACGGTCGTAGCAATCAGCCCCAGCATTTT.

The chain employs TRBV12-3 or TRBV12-4 and TRBJ2-7; TRBD1 is a possible D gene (5 bases). This CDR3 has 15 amino acids. V was clipped by 3 bases and J by 5 bases, with 17 bases between them. The CDR3 DNA reads TGTGCCAGCAGTTTTATTCGGCCCTGGGGCGACGAGCAGTACTTC. It encodes CASSFIRPWGDEQYF.

This clonotype was observed a few times. This sequence joins TRBV5-5 and TRBJ2-7; D gene unclear. Germline CDR1 SGHKS, CDR2 YYEKEE (reference sequence). This CDR3 is built from 14 residues. V gave up 4 bases and J gave up 1 base, with 12 bases separating them. The DNA of the CDR3 is TGTGCCAGCAGCCCCCGGACCTTTTCCTACGAGCAGTACGTC. Translating gives CASSPRTFSYEQYV.

This chain's CDR3 is CATSGYRGESSPLHF. In DNA form, the CDR3 reads TGTGCCACCAGCGGGTACAGGGGTGAATCTTCACCCCTCCACTTT. The chain employs TRBV15 and TRBJ1-6, with 7 positions matching TRBD1. The CDR3 covers 15 residues. Per germline, CDR1 LNHNV and CDR2 YYDKDF (reference sequence). V lost 5 bases, J lost 9 bases, and 10 bases stayed unmatched.

This clonotype was counted many times. The V and J genes are TRBV12-3 or TRBV12-4 and TRBJ1-2, with D uncertain. The CDR3 extends over 16 amino acids. Deletions cut 4 bases from V and 4 bases from J, with 19 bases between. CDR3 sequence (DNA): TGTGCCAGCAGTTCAGAGGTCGCGGGGATTTTCTATGGCTACACCTTC. Translation: CASSSEVAGIFYGYTF.

There are many counts of this clonotype. The CDR3 spells CASRGGSYEQYV. In nucleotides, the CDR3 is TGTGCCAGCCGAGGGGGATCCTACGAGCAGTACGTC. The chain carries TRBV2 and TRBJ2-7; the D gene is possibly TRBD1 (6 bases). V lost 8 bases, J lost 1 base, and 9 bases lay in between. The germline V gene encodes CDR1 SNHLY and CDR2 FYNNEI. The CDR3 sequence is 12 residues long.

This clonotype was recorded a few times. V usage is TRBV5-6 and J usage is TRBJ2-1; the D call may be TRBD1 or TRBD2 (5 bases each). The germline gives CDR1 SGHDT, CDR2 YYEEEE. The CDR3 is made up of 15 amino acids. The ends were cut back, 5 bases at V and 5 bases at J, with 17 bases in the middle. The CDR3: CASSHTRGSHNEQFF. CDR3 in DNA: TGTGCCAGCAGTCATACTAGGGGTTCACACAATGAGCAGTTCTTC.

This clonotype has more than one count but fewer than ten. The chain recombines TRBV4-2 with TRBJ1-2; D unresolved. Trimming removed 1 base from V and 0 bases from J, with 6 bases in between. The germline V gene has CDR1 LGHNA and CDR2 YNFKEQ. The CDR3 extends over 14 amino acids. The DNA of the CDR3 is TGTGCCAGCAGCCAAGGAGTTTCTAACTATGGCTACACCTTC. Translated, it gives CASSQGVSNYGYTF.

There are a few counts of this clonotype. V and J are TRBV6-2 or TRBV6-3 and TRBJ2-1; 8 bases agree with TRBD2. CDR1 MNHEY and CDR2 SVGEGT come from the germline V gene. The CDR3 totals 16 residues. V gave up 2 bases and J gave up 6 bases; unmatched junction bases: 9. CDR3 coding DNA: TGTGCCAGCAGTTACCGGGAGGGCGGGTGGCGCAATGAGCAGTTCTTC. Residues: CASSYREGGWRNEQFF.